The next 21 T cell receptor beta chains were all read from a single sample in a study of PD-1 blockade in classical Hodgkin lymphoma. Each and every patient relapsed after autologous stem cell transplantation, and patients got differing brentuximab vedotin exposure. The protocol was immunoSEQ multiplex PCR, while the TCRdb copy is restricted to in-frame clones and leaves out a portion. Among 15,000 or so clones listed, 80% to 90% were seen once. The sample consisted of peripheral blood mononuclear cells (PBMCs), taken at baseline. Receptors originate from a human donor with classical Hodgkin lymphoma.

The CDR3 DNA is TGTGCCAGTAGTCCCAGAGACTTATCTGGGGAGACCCAGTACTTC. Protein product: CASSPRDLSGETQYF. This chain connects TRBV19 to TRBJ2-5; no clear D. The CDR3 has 15 residues. Germline lookup yields CDR1 LNHDA and CDR2 SQIVND (reference sequence). Trimming took 5 bases from V and 5 from J, leaving 18 bases between them.

The chain joins TRBV30 to TRBJ2-1; D not resolved. This CDR3 has 13 amino acids. The V and J ends lost 5 bases and 8 bases respectively, with 16 bases between them. Per the germline V gene, CDR1 is GTSNPN and CDR2 is SVGIG (reference sequence). The CDR3 coding sequence is TGTGCCTGGGACACCCTAAGAAGGGATGAGCAGTTCTTC. This sequence encodes CAWDTLRRDEQFF.

The chain is built from TRBV18 and TRBJ2-1, with TRBD2 identical over 14 bases. The CDR3 length is 16 residues. The germline CDR1 and CDR2 sequences are KGHSH and LQKENI. The junction had 8 bases not matched to a gene; V was cut back by 8 bases and J by 5 bases. The CDR3 loop reads CASLGGTSGGDNEQFF. DNA of the CDR3: TGTGCCAGCCTAGGTGGGACTAGCGGGGGAGACAATGAGCAGTTCTTC.

The chain is built from TRBV7-6 and TRBJ1-1; a weak D match, TRBD1 (6 bases). V was shortened by 6 bases and J by 3 bases, with 14 bases between the two germline ends. The CDR3 is 14 amino acids. Germline assignment: CDR1 SGHVS and CDR2 FNYEAQ. The CDR3 reads CASRMGAGDTEAFF. Written as DNA, the CDR3 is TGTGCCAGCAGAATGGGGGCAGGGGACACTGAAGCTTTCTTT.

J is TRBJ2-1 and V is TRBV19; D gene unclear. V dropped 0 bases and J dropped 1 base, with 7 bases sitting between them. Germline V gene lookup returns CDR1 LNHDA and CDR2 SQIVND (reference sequence). This CDR3 comprises 15 residues. This CDR3 reads CASSIDDGSYNEQFF. In DNA form, the CDR3 reads TGTGCCAGTAGTATAGATGACGGGTCCTACAATGAGCAGTTCTTC.

The rearrangement joins TRBV7-2 to TRBJ1-4; D is perhaps TRBD1 (5 bases). Trimming took 7 bases from V and 0 from J, leaving 15 bases between them. Germline V gene sequence: CDR1 SGHTA, CDR2 FQGNSA. CDR3 length equals 16 residues. CDR3 loop: CASTLAGGSTNEKLFF. DNA for the CDR3: TGTGCCAGCACTTTAGCTGGGGGTTCAACTAATGAAAAACTGTTTTTT.

V gene TRBV10-3 combines with J gene TRBJ2-3; no reliable D call. The V gene's germline CDR1 is ENHRY and CDR2 SYGVKD. Trimming pared 4 bases from V and 0 bases from J, leaving 2 bases between. The CDR3 is 12 residues long. The CDR3: CAISASTDTQYF. CDR3 coding DNA: TGTGCCATCAGTGCCAGCACAGATACGCAGTATTTT.

This chain links TRBV27 with TRBJ2-5; possible D gene TRBD2, 6 bases. Trimming took off 6 bases at V and 7 bases at J, with 18 bases between the two ends. CDR3 length: 14 amino acids. Germline V gives CDR1 MNHEY, CDR2 SMNVEV (reference sequence). As DNA, the CDR3 is TGTGCCAGCAGGCAGACCGGGACTCCCCTGACCCAGTACTTC. This sequence encodes CASRQTGTPLTQYF.

The chain is built from TRBV7-9 and TRBJ1-4; possibly TRBD1 for D (5 bases). Per germline, CDR1 SEHNR and CDR2 FQNEAQ (reference sequence). The length of the CDR3 is 16 residues. V lost 3 bases and J 7 bases, leaving 18 bases between the germline ends. CDR3 in amino acids: CASSFPGTQNSEKLFF. As DNA, the CDR3 is TGTGCCAGCAGCTTTCCCGGGACCCAAAACAGTGAAAAACTGTTTTTT.

This clone was seen once. The V and J genes are TRBV5-5 and TRBJ2-1; TRBD1 might be the D (6 bases). Germline values: CDR1 SGHKS, CDR2 YYEKEE (reference sequence). The CDR3 is 14 amino acids. V lost 0 bases and J 4 bases, leaving 8 bases between the germline ends. CDR3 sequence: CASSLDREYNEQFF. CDR3 DNA: TGTGCCAGCAGCTTGGACAGGGAATACAATGAGCAGTTCTTC.

The sample holds a few counts of this clone. The J gene is TRBJ1-3, the V gene TRBV5-1; TRBD1 matches 8 bases. Unmatched junction bases numbered 8, after V lost 2 bases and J lost 4 bases. Per the germline V gene, CDR1 is SGHRS and CDR2 is YFSETQ. The CDR3 spans 16 residues. The DNA of the CDR3 is TGCGCCAGCAGCTTACAGTCGACAGGGGCAGGAAACACCATATATTTT. Protein sequence: CASSLQSTGAGNTIYF. Drawing the rest from reference TRBV5-1 and TRBJ1-3, the complete variable domain is KAGVTQTPRYLIKTRGQQVTLSCSPISGHRSVSWYQQTPGQGLQFLFEYFSETQRNKGNFPGRFSGRQFSNSRSEMNVSTLELGDSALYLCASSLQSTGAGNTIYFGEGSWLTVV.

This clone was observed a few times. This chain uses TRBV9 with TRBJ2-1, with TRBD2 matching over 10 bases. Germline CDR1 SGDLS, CDR2 YYNGEE. The V gene end was trimmed by 2 bases and the J gene end by 0 bases; junction bases not matched to a gene: 8. The CDR3 sequence is 18 residues long. This CDR3 is CASSVSGGALSSYNEQFF. For the CDR3, the DNA is TGTGCCAGCAGCGTGAGCGGGGGGGCATTAAGCTCCTACAATGAGCAGTTCTTC.

V and J are TRBV18 and TRBJ1-2; unclear D gene. The CDR3 has 14 residues. V lost 5 bases and J lost 0, with 10 bases in between. Germline V gene data show CDR1 as KGHSH and CDR2 as LQKENI. CDR3 sequence (DNA): TGTGCCAGCTCAACATCCGGGACTAACTATGGCTACACCTTC. Its translation: CASSTSGTNYGYTF. The variable domain in full, with the rest retrieved from reference TRBV18 and TRBJ1-2, is NAGVMQNPRHLVRRRGQEARLRCSPMKGHSHVYWYRQLPEEGLKFMVYLQKENIIDESGMPKERFSAEFPKEGPSILRIQQVVRGDSAAYFCASSTSGTNYGYTFGSGTRLTVV.

CDR3 DNA sequence: TGTGCCAGCTCACCACCGGGTCGAAACACTGAAGCTTTCTTT. This gives the protein CASSPPGRNTEAFF. The chain couples TRBV18 to TRBJ1-1; D is ambiguous. This CDR3 region has 14 residues. Per germline, CDR1 KGHSH and CDR2 LQKENI. V lost 0 bases to trimming and J lost 2 bases, with 7 bases between them.

The chain uses TRBV5-1 and TRBJ2-7, with 7 bases fitting TRBD1. This CDR3 region has 15 residues. Germline V gene sequence: CDR1 SGHRS, CDR2 YFSETQ. V lost 4 bases to trimming and J lost 2 bases; unmatched junction nucleotides: 9. This CDR3 is CASSPGTDIAYEQYF. CDR3 in DNA: TGCGCCAGCAGCCCCGGGACAGATATTGCCTACGAGCAGTACTTC.

The V and J genes are TRBV2 and TRBJ1-2, with TRBD1 matching over 10 bases. With 9 bases clipped from V and 5 bases from J, the junction kept 6 bases outside the gene matches. From germline, CDR1 is SNHLY and CDR2 FYNNEI. The CDR3 consists of 13 residues. CDR3 in DNA: TGTGCCAGTTCCGGGACAGGGGATTATGGCTACACCTTC. This encodes CASSGTGDYGYTF. Full variable domain (missing parts from reference TRBV2 and TRBJ1-2): EPEVTQTPSHQVTQMGQEVILRCVPISNHLYFYWYRQILGQKVEFLVSFYNNEISEKSEIFDDQFSVERPDGSNFTLKIRSTKLEDSAMYFCASSGTGDYGYTFGSGTRLTVV.

The V and J genes are TRBV28 and TRBJ1-2; tentative D call: TRBD1 (5 bases). Germline CDR1 MDHEN, CDR2 SYDVKM. The CDR3 length is 13 residues. The V end lost 5 bases, the J end lost 0 bases, and 7 bases lay between the germline ends. In DNA, the CDR3 is TGTGCCAGCAGTACCAGGGCTAACTATGGCTACACCTTC. Protein: CASSTRANYGYTF.

This chain connects TRBV5-8 to TRBJ2-1; 8 bases agree with TRBD1. Unmatched junction bases numbered 13, after V lost 5 bases and J lost 6 bases. The germline V gene has CDR1 SGHTS and CDR2 YDEGEE. This CDR3 has 16 amino acids. The CDR3 region is CASRAQGAQFLNEQFF. CDR3 sequence (DNA): TGTGCCAGCAGGGCGCAGGGGGCTCAGTTTCTCAATGAGCAGTTCTTC.

CDR3 loop: CASSYLTAQETQYF. The CDR3 bases are TGTGCCAGCAGTTACCTGACAGCCCAAGAGACCCAGTACTTC. The chain has TRBV6-5 and TRBJ2-5; possibly TRBD1 for D (5 bases). V dropped 2 bases and J dropped 1 base, with 8 bases sitting between them. CDR1 is MNHEY, CDR2 SVGAGI, per germline. This CDR3 contains 14 residues.

V is TRBV7-2 and J is TRBJ2-1; no clear D gene. Trimming pared 1 base from V and 9 bases from J, leaving 16 bases between. The V gene's germline CDR1 is SGHTA and CDR2 FQGNSA. CDR3 length: 15 residues. In nucleotides, the CDR3 is TGTGCCAGCAGCTTAGGTTCGCACGCCCGCCTTGAGCAGTTCTTC. Protein: CASSLGSHARLEQFF.

This chain connects TRBV7-9 to TRBJ2-3; D is ambiguous. V was cut by 2 bases and J by 1 base, with 10 bases left in between. There are 15 residues in the CDR3. Germline CDR1 is SEHNR and CDR2 is FQNEAQ (reference sequence). In DNA form, the CDR3 reads TGTGCCAGCAGCTTAATTCAGGTCCGCACAGATACGCAGTATTTT. Encoded protein: CASSLIQVRTDTQYF.